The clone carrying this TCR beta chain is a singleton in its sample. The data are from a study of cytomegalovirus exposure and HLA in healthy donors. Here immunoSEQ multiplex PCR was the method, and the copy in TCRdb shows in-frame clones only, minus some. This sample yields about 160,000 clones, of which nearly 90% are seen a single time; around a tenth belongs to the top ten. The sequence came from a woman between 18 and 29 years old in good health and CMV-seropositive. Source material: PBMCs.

CDR3 protein: CASSFNNQPQHF. CDR3 coding DNA: TGTGCCAGCAGTTTCAACAATCAGCCCCAGCATTTT. This chain uses TRBV27 with TRBJ1-5; D is ambiguous. The V and J ends lost 3 bases and 3 bases respectively, with 3 bases between them. The V gene's germline CDR1 is MNHEY and CDR2 SMNVEV (reference sequence). This CDR3 spans 12 amino acids.